This T cell receptor beta chain was captured by sequencing in a study of identical twins (dated by TCRdb to 2016 to 2017). General notes on the study: The study deep-sequenced TCR alpha and beta repertoires from monozygotic twins, unrelated adults of various ages and cord blood to test whether fetal clonotypes persist. To rule out contamination, replicate twin experiments were performed at different times with different library preparation protocols. Results the study describes overall, beyond this receptor: Zero-insertion analyses could be partly confounded by invariant T cells such as MAIT and iNKT, though diverse VJ usage argued against such confounding for most clonotypes. Fewer insertions were carried by abundant cord blood beta clonotypes, a similar but weaker trend appeared in young adult naive repertoires, and no such trend appeared in memory repertoires. Because the same donors could not be followed over many years, the conclusions relied on cross-sectional statistical analysis. The excess sharing between twins in beta out-of-frame sequences was weaker because fewer shared sequences reduced the signal-to-noise ratio. Out-of-frame TCR alpha sharing in monozygotic twins was systematically underestimated by recombination models, whereas sharing between unrelated individuals was in agreement with the recombination models. Compared with coincidental sharing between unrelated individuals, an excess of low generation-probability sequences was observed among out-of-frame TCR alpha sequences shared between twins.

The germline V gene provides CDR1 MNHEY and CDR2 SVGEGT. The germline ends are 5 bases apart after V is trimmed by 9 bases and J by 5 bases. The CDR3 goes from the cysteine to the phenylalanine over 9 residues. Here the CDR3 DNA is all that survives: 27 bases in frame from base 1. Library generation was performed with 5' RACE. Sequencing used an Illumina HiSeq 2000. Template switching introduced a universal primer binding site; the final cDNA contained a unique molecular identifier, enabling accurate counting of TCR cDNA molecules. Specific primers in the conserved constant-segment region were used to synthesize first-strand cDNA for TCR alpha and beta chains. To control for contamination, each cDNA library was double barcoded with a SMART-Mk sample barcode plus Illumina barcodes. TruSeq adapter sequences along with Illumina sample barcodes were introduced in two successive PCR steps. Sequencing of the TCR alpha and beta cDNA libraries was done on the Illumina HiSeq platform using custom primers. For the original study's pipeline: Raw reads were processed with MiGEC to extract unique molecular identifiers, and MiXCR was used to determine CDR3 positions. Recombination models were inferred per individual with the repgenHMM and IGoR tools using an EM algorithm. The analysis of shared clonotypes was done with the tcR package in R, with sharing normalized by the product of cloneset sizes. To study raw recombination free of thymic and clonal selection effects, out-of-frame nonproductive sequences were analyzed. The public reads were reprocessed in TCRdb via fastp at Q25 and MiXCR, keeping in-frame beta chains. Every CDR3 protein is listed once, alongside the most common genes and DNA of its rows. V and J calls and clone size were set by TCRdb, not the authors. The sample has some 440,000 distinct CDR3 sequences on record, less than 25% of them singletons. The leading ten clones occupy just under 3% of the sample.

Every donor was a healthy Caucasian. The twin cohort consisted of three pairs of female monozygotic twins, all aged about 18 to 29 years. Positive isolation kits from Invitrogen were used to isolate CD4+ and CD8+ T cell populations. A word on this clonotype: There is no known antigen for this receptor. No quality values exist for individual bases; no much larger clone is one base distant.

This sample was shared with a second study, whose subject was T cells expressing NK-cell markers. The second study's paper adds: TCR beta-chain repertoires were profiled in sorted CD3+CD56+NKG2C+, CD3+CD56+NKG2C- and CD3+CD56-NKG2C+ T-cell subsets from seven or eight donors. Among the eight sequenced donors, only one was HCMV-seronegative, while the other seven were HCMV-seropositive. To restrict sorting to alphabetaTCR-expressing T cells, an anti-gammadeltaTCR antibody was added in several experiments. In several donors, the dominant CD3+CD56+NKG2C+ clonotypes were among the top 10 CD8+ clonotypes and accounted for roughly 1.0-8% of CD8+ T cells. Those dominant clonotypes were again the most abundant among CD3+CD56-NKG2C+ cells in a handful of donors, at roughly 28.3-60.1%. It remained unclear whether the expanded NKG2C-expressing T cell clones were specific for HCMV antigens. All eight donors whose samples were sequenced were randomly selected healthy volunteers, three of them men and five women. HCMV serostatus was determined by detecting HCMV-specific IgG in serum with a commercial ELISA kit. Reads were demultiplexed and grouped by UMI with MIGEC, and clonotypes were assembled and quantified with MiTCR. Only TCR cDNA sequences supported by at least two reads were kept to exclude erroneous sequences. Downstream repertoire analysis used the tcR package, and clonotypes were matched across fractions by CDR3 nucleotide sequence plus V segment. Antigen specificity was annotated against VDJdb with VDJmatch, allowing one amino acid substitution in CDR3.

The sequence was collected from a woman under 30 in good health. The sequence joins TRBV6-2 or TRBV6-3 to TRBJ2-7, with an unclear D gene assignment. Sequencing was done on a sample of CD4+ T cells sorted from blood. The DNA sequence is as follows: TGTGCCAGGCTGCACGAGCAGTACTTC. This gives the protein CARLHEQYF.